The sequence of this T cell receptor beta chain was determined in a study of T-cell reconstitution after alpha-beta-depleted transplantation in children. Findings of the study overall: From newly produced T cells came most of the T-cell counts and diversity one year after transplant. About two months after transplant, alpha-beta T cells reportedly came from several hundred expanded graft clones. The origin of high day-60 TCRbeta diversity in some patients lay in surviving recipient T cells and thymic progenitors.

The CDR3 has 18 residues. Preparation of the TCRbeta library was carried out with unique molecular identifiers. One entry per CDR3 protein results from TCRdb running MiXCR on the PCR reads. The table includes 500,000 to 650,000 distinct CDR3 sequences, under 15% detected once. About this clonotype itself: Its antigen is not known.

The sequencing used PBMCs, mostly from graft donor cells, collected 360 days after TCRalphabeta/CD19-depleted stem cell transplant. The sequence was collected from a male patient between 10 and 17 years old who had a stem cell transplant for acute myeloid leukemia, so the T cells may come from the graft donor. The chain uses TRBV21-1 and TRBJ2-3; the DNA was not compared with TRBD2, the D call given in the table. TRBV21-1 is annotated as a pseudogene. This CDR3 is CASSPQGLAGPSTDTQYF. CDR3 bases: TGTGCCAGCAGCCCCCAGGGACTAGCGGGACCTAGCACAGATACGCAGTATTTT.